These T cell receptor beta chains were read from a single sample in a study of blood T cells in healthy people across ages. In TCRdb, the 5' RACE reads were re-called with MiXCR into one record per CDR3 protein. The sample holds 450,000 to 700,000 distinct CDR3 sequences, 25% to 30% seen once. Input material: blood. These receptor sequences come from a woman aged 70-85 years in good health. The CDR3 runs from the conserved cysteine through the conserved F or W. D genes are given only for firm matches. Some rows mark clone size as missing; the rest say once, few, many or name a class of expanded clone.

j_call: TRBJ1-4; d_call: TRBD1; v_call: TRBV10-3; cdr3_length: 15; clone_size: few; cdr3_aa: CASGTGREANEKLFF; cdr3_nt: TGTGCCTCCGGGACAGGGAGGGAAGCTAATGAAAAACTGTTTTTT
j_call: TRBJ2-5; d_call: .; v_call: TRBV7-2; cdr3_length: 14; clone_size: .; cdr3_aa: CASSLGVMAETQYF; cdr3_nt: TGTGCCAGCAGCTTAGGGGTGATGGCAGAGACCCAGTACTTC
j_call: TRBJ1-5; d_call: .; v_call: TRBV9; cdr3_length: 14; clone_size: many; cdr3_aa: CASSPSQGNQPQHF; cdr3_nt: TGTGCCAGCAGCCCCAGCCAGGGCAATCAGCCCCAGCATTTT
j_call: TRBJ2-3; d_call: TRBD2; v_call: TRBV29-1; cdr3_length: 13; clone_size: .; cdr3_aa: CSGTSGGARTQYF; cdr3_nt: TGCAGCGGAACTAGCGGGGGGGCTCGTACGCAGTATTTT
j_call: TRBJ2-5; d_call: .; v_call: TRBV7-2; cdr3_length: 14; clone_size: .; cdr3_aa: CASSSLAARETQYF; cdr3_nt: TGTGCCAGCAGCTCGCTTGCGGCAAGAGAGACCCAGTACTTC
j_call: TRBJ2-2; d_call: TRBD2; v_call: TRBV5-4; cdr3_length: 15; clone_size: .; cdr3_aa: CASSLQRGDTGELFF; cdr3_nt: TGTGCCAGCAGCTTACAGCGGGGGGACACCGGGGAGCTGTTTTTT
j_call: TRBJ1-4; d_call: .; v_call: TRBV5-1; cdr3_length: 15; clone_size: few; cdr3_aa: CASSLWIGPNEKLFF; cdr3_nt: TGCGCCAGCAGCTTGTGGATTGGACCAAATGAAAAACTGTTTTTT
j_call: TRBJ2-5; d_call: .; v_call: TRBV7-2; cdr3_length: 13; clone_size: .; cdr3_aa: CASSYGGAETQYF; cdr3_nt: TGTGCCAGCAGCTACGGGGGTGCAGAGACCCAGTACTTC
j_call: TRBJ2-1; d_call: .; v_call: TRBV29-1; cdr3_length: 16; clone_size: few; cdr3_aa: CSVWSQRTGQNNEQFF; cdr3_nt: TGCAGCGTTTGGAGCCAGAGGACCGGACAAAACAATGAGCAGTTCTTC
j_call: TRBJ2-7; d_call: .; v_call: TRBV3-1; cdr3_length: 12; clone_size: few; cdr3_aa: CASSQNRDSVNF; cdr3_nt: TGTGCCAGCAGCCAGAACCGGGACTCAGTAAACTTC
j_call: TRBJ2-5; d_call: .; v_call: TRBV29-1; cdr3_length: 10; clone_size: few; cdr3_aa: CSVMRETQYF; cdr3_nt: TGCAGCGTTATGAGGGAGACCCAGTACTTC
j_call: TRBJ2-7; d_call: TRBD1; v_call: TRBV7-3; cdr3_length: 15; clone_size: .; cdr3_aa: CASSLGFGQAYEQYF; cdr3_nt: TGTGCCAGCAGCTTAGGGTTCGGACAGGCGTACGAGCAGTACTTC
j_call: TRBJ1-2; d_call: .; v_call: TRBV20-1; cdr3_length: 14; clone_size: .; cdr3_aa: CSADAQGTVEGYTF; cdr3_nt: TGCAGTGCTGACGCCCAGGGGACTGTGGAAGGCTACACCTTC
j_call: TRBJ2-5; d_call: TRBD1; v_call: TRBV29-1; cdr3_length: 11; clone_size: once; cdr3_aa: CSARTGKEQYF; cdr3_nt: TGCAGCGCCCGGACAGGGAAAGAGCAGTACTTC
j_call: TRBJ2-7; d_call: TRBD2; v_call: TRBV12-3/TRBV12-4; cdr3_length: 15; clone_size: many; cdr3_aa: CASSLYGKTSGGVDF; cdr3_nt: TGTGCCAGCAGTTTATACGGGAAGACTAGCGGGGGGGTCGATTTC
j_call: TRBJ2-3; d_call: .; v_call: TRBV7-2; cdr3_length: 16; clone_size: .; cdr3_aa: CASSLAGSVVADTQYF; cdr3_nt: TGTGCCAGCAGCTTAGCGGGCTCGGTGGTGGCAGATACGCAGTATTTT
j_call: TRBJ1-1; d_call: .; v_call: TRBV10-3; cdr3_length: 15; clone_size: few; cdr3_aa: CAISEMSGKNTEAFF; cdr3_nt: TGTGCCATCAGTGAGATGTCAGGGAAGAACACTGAAGCTTTCTTT